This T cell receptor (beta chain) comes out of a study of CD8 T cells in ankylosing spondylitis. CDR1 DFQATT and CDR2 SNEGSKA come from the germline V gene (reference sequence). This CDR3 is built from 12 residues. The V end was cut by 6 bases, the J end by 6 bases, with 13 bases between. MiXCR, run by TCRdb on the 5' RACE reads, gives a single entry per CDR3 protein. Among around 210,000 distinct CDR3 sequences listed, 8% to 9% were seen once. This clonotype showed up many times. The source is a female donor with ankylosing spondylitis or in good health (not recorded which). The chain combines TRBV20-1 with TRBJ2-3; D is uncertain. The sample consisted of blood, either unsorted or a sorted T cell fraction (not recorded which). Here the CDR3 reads CSASGAADTQYF. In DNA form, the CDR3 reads TGCAGTGCGTCTGGAGCTGCGGATACGCAGTATTTT.